This T cell receptor (beta chain) stems from a study of shared clonotypes between healthy human individuals. Study results and caveats: The expectation was that sequencing depth would affect clonotype sharing among donors. Naive subsets generally exceeded memory subsets in estimated richness.

Germline V gene data show CDR1 as LGHNA and CDR2 as YSLEER. CDR3 length: 14 amino acids. Trimming took 1 base from V and 6 from J, leaving 13 bases between them. Concerning this clone: The antigen is unknown.

A deep-level run was used for the assay. Data came from immunoSEQ multiplex PCR; TCRdb stores just in-frame clones and leaves some out. The table includes some 2,100,000 clones, about 92% detected once. CD45RO-negative cells were positively selected for CCR7, leaving out terminally differentiated effector memory CD45RA+ cells. The sequence was obtained from a man aged 18-30 years in good health. Some clones in this sample may be carry-over from other donors' samples. The rearrangement links TRBV4-3 to TRBJ2-7; D gene ambiguous. The sequenced sample consisted of naive CD8+ T cells from PBMCs. The CDR3, as DNA: TGCGCCAGCAGCCAAGGTGGGTTGAGTAGCGAGCAGTACTTC. It specifies CASSQGGLSSEQYF.